This entry lists 30 T cell receptor beta chains sequenced from one sample in a study of shared clonotypes between healthy human individuals. Clones were read by immunoSEQ multiplex PCR, and TCRdb kept only the in-frame ones, dropping some. The sample has about 2 million clones, approximately 95% seen once. The sequenced material came from naive CD4+ T cells sorted from blood. Subset denoted: CD45RA+ positively selected. These receptors were obtained from a man between 18 and 35 years old in good health.

The V and J genes are TRBV6-1 and TRBJ1-5; perhaps TRBD1 as D (6 bases). CDR3 length equals 14 residues. The ends were cut back, 7 bases at V and 4 bases at J, with 14 bases in the middle. CDR1 and CDR2 from the germline V gene are MNHNS and SASEGT. CDR3 protein: CASTAGDANQPQHF. Written as DNA, the CDR3 is TGTGCCAGCACGGCAGGGGACGCTAATCAGCCCCAGCATTTT.

The V and J genes are TRBV7-9 and TRBJ1-4; TRBD1 matches 7 bases. Germline V lookup: CDR1 SEHNR, CDR2 FQNEAQ (reference sequence). The CDR3 length is 17 residues. After removal of 2 bases from V and 7 bases from J, the junction contained 13 bases not matched to a gene. CDR3 sequence: CASSLRPPDRRGEKLFF. CDR3 nucleotide sequence: TGTGCCAGCAGCTTAAGGCCCCCGGACAGGAGGGGTGAAAAACTGTTTTTT.

Remarks on this clone: This sample also contains other DNA sequences that code for the same CDR3. The V call is TRBV6-1, the J call TRBJ1-2; 8 nucleotides agree with TRBD1. CDR3 length: 13 amino acids. Looked up from germline, CDR1 is MNHNS and CDR2 is SASEGT. The V and J ends lost 6 bases and 4 bases, in that order; junction bases with no gene match: 4. CDR3 region: CASSSDRGYGYTF. CDR3 nucleotide sequence: TGTGCCAGCAGCTCCGACAGGGGCTATGGCTACACCTTC.

The chain uses TRBV5-1 and TRBJ2-1, with 11 bases aligning to TRBD2. CDR1 is SGHRS and CDR2 is YFSETQ in the germline V gene. This CDR3 comprises 16 residues. Trimming at V came to 5 bases and at J to 9 bases, leaving 13 bases not matched to a gene. CDR3 nucleotides: TGCGCCAGCAGTTTAAACCGCCTAGCGGGAGGCGGTGAGCAGTTCTTC. As protein: CASSLNRLAGGGEQFF.

This chain joins TRBV25-1 and TRBJ2-1; unclear D gene. CDR3 length: 13 residues. Germline assignment: CDR1 MGHDK and CDR2 SYGVNS. V shed 6 bases and J shed 9 bases, with 15 bases lying between them. The CDR3 nucleotides are TGTGCCAGCAGGGTCTCTAATGGCGGTGAGCAGTTCTTC. Protein product: CASRVSNGGEQFF. Full variable domain (remainder filled in from reference TRBV25-1 and TRBJ2-1): EADIYQTPRYLVIGTGKKITLECSQTMGHDKMYWYQQDPGMELHLIHYSYGVNSTEKGDLSSESTVSRIRTEHFPLTLESARPSHTSQYLCASRVSNGGEQFFGPGTRLTVL.

This chain connects TRBV30 to TRBJ2-7; 12 bases are shared with TRBD1. The CDR3 length is 22 residues. CDR1 is GTSNPN, CDR2 SVGIG, per germline (reference sequence). With V trimmed by 1 base and J by 1 base, 23 bases remained unmatched. CDR3 sequence reads: CAWSAGTGGVLAGPLFSYEQYF. The CDR3 nucleotides are TGTGCCTGGAGTGCGGGGACAGGGGGCGTACTAGCGGGACCTCTTTTTTCCTACGAGCAGTACTTC.

CDR3 in amino acids: CASSLGGVLGVQYF. The CDR3 coding sequence is TGTGCCAGCAGCTTAGGTGGGGTCTTAGGGGTTCAGTACTTC. The genes are TRBV7-2 and TRBJ2-4, with D tentatively TRBD1 (5 bases). V was trimmed by 1 base and J by 11 bases, leaving 15 bases between them. The CDR3 sequence is 14 residues long. The V gene's germline CDR1 is SGHTA and CDR2 FQGNSA.

About this clone: This sample includes further DNA sequences coding for the same CDR3. The chain joins TRBV10-1 to TRBJ1-6; D perhaps matches TRBD1 (5 bases). CDR1 WNHNN and CDR2 SYGVQD come from the germline V gene (reference sequence). CDR3 length: 13 residues. V was shortened by 2 bases and J by 7 bases, with 6 bases between the two germline ends. The DNA for the CDR3 is TGCGCCAGCAGTGAGGACAGAAATTCACCCCTCCACTTT. Translating gives CASSEDRNSPLHF.

V and J are TRBV19 and TRBJ1-4; 7 nucleotides align to TRBD1. This CDR3 contains 14 residues. The V and J ends lost 6 bases and 4 bases, in that order; junction bases with no gene match: 5. Germline V lookup: CDR1 LNHDA, CDR2 SQIVND (reference sequence). CDR3 nucleotide sequence: TGTGCCAGTAGCGGGACAGCTCATAATGAAAAACTGTTTTTT. Protein product: CASSGTAHNEKLFF.

This chain uses TRBV5-5 with TRBJ2-3; maybe TRBD1 (6 bases). Germline CDR1 SGHKS, CDR2 YYEKEE (reference sequence). The CDR3 is made up of 14 amino acids. V dropped 5 bases and J dropped 2 bases, with 12 bases sitting between them. CDR3: CASRATGPTDTQYF. The CDR3 coding sequence is TGTGCCAGCAGAGCAACAGGGCCCACAGATACGCAGTATTTT.

The J gene is TRBJ2-1, the V gene TRBV5-4; the D gene is possibly TRBD1 (7 bases). The V gene's germline CDR1 is SGHNT and CDR2 YYREEE (reference sequence). Trimming took 6 bases from V and 8 from J, leaving 18 bases between them. There are 14 residues in the CDR3. CDR3 protein: CASIPTDRRDEQFF. DNA for the CDR3: TGTGCCAGCATCCCAACGGACAGGAGGGATGAGCAGTTCTTC.

The rearrangement links TRBV18 to TRBJ2-2, with a weak D call TRBD2 (5 bases). The CDR3 is 15 amino acids. Germline values: CDR1 KGHSH, CDR2 LQKENI. V lost 3 bases and J lost 2, with 10 bases in between. DNA of the CDR3: TGTGCCAGCTCACCCGAGGGTTTTAACACCGGGGAGCTGTTTTTT. This gives the protein CASSPEGFNTGELFF. Looking up the rest from reference TRBV18 and TRBJ2-2 gives the full variable domain: NAGVMQNPRHLVRRRGQEARLRCSPMKGHSHVYWYRQLPEEGLKFMVYLQKENIIDESGMPKERFSAEFPKEGPSILRIQQVVRGDSAAYFCASSPEGFNTGELFFGEGSRLTVL.

The chain employs TRBV18 and TRBJ2-1; D is unclear. Between the trimmed V and J ends, which lost 6 bases and 5 bases, there was a span of 8 bases. Germline values: CDR1 KGHSH, CDR2 LQKENI. This CDR3 has 12 amino acids. This CDR3 is CASSLADNEQFF. In DNA form, the CDR3 reads TGTGCCAGCTCCCTCGCGGACAATGAGCAGTTCTTC.

On this clone: This sample includes further DNA sequences coding for the same CDR3. The V gene is TRBV5-6, the J gene TRBJ1-2; perhaps TRBD1 as D (5 bases). CDR1 is SGHDT and CDR2 is YYEEEE in the germline V gene. V lost 1 base and J lost 4, with 5 bases in between. This CDR3 has 12 amino acids. CDR3 in DNA: TGTGCCAGCAGCTTGAGGGGCTATGGCTACACCTTC. Its protein product is CASSLRGYGYTF.

The chain employs TRBV18 and TRBJ2-7; 8 bases agree with TRBD1. The germline V gene encodes CDR1 KGHSH and CDR2 LQKENI. The CDR3 length is 15 residues. The junction had 9 bases not matched to a gene; V was cut back by 3 bases and J by 5 bases. For the CDR3, the DNA is TGTGCCAGCTCACCTCCAGGACAGGGAAGCGACGAGCAGTACTTC. As protein: CASSPPGQGSDEQYF.

The J gene is TRBJ1-6, the V gene TRBV6-1, with no clear D. The CDR3 consists of 14 residues. The V and J ends lost 8 bases and 1 base respectively, with 9 bases between them. The germline V gene has CDR1 MNHNS and CDR2 SASEGT. The CDR3 DNA reads as TGTGCCAGCTACGCCAGGTCCTATAATTCACCCCTCCACTTT. Translation gives CASYARSYNSPLHF.

This rearrangement joins TRBV2 to TRBJ1-4, with D uncertain. Trimming cost V 4 bases and J 0 bases, with 15 bases left between them. The CDR3 runs 17 residues. Germline V gene sequence: CDR1 SNHLY, CDR2 FYNNEI. DNA of the CDR3: TGTGCCAGCAGTGTTAGGGTCCTCGTTGCAACTAATGAAAAACTGTTTTTT. It specifies CASSVRVLVATNEKLFF.

V is TRBV5-1 and J is TRBJ2-7; unclear D gene. The V gene lost 0 bases and the J gene lost 3 bases, with 4 bases spanning the gap. The CDR3 consists of 12 residues. Germline V lookup: CDR1 SGHRS, CDR2 YFSETQ. The CDR3 is CASSLDHYEQYF. CDR3 coding DNA: TGCGCCAGCAGCTTGGACCACTACGAGCAGTACTTC.

Concerning this clone itself: Other DNA variants within this sample encode the same CDR3. The CDR3 DNA reads TGTGCCAGCTCTCAGGGGGTCCAAGAGACCCAGTACTTC. This codes for CASSQGVQETQYF. The chain couples TRBV18 to TRBJ2-5; 7 positions match TRBD1. Germline assignment: CDR1 KGHSH and CDR2 LQKENI. This CDR3 is 13 amino acids long. Germline trimming cut 6 bases from V and 1 base from J; bases unmatched to any gene: 2.

This chain uses TRBV4-3 with TRBJ1-6; no definite D call. The V end was cut by 0 bases, the J end by 10 bases, with 22 bases between. Germline V gene sequence: CDR1 LGHNA, CDR2 YSLEER. The CDR3 length is 18 residues. The CDR3 bases are TGCGCCAGCAGCCAAGATCTTCCGGGCGGGGATCTAGGCTCACCCCTCCACTTT. This codes for CASSQDLPGGDLGSPLHF.

J is TRBJ2-1 and V is TRBV7-3, with TRBD1 as a possible D gene (6 bases). Trimming removed 2 bases from V and 3 bases from J, with 11 bases in between. CDR1 SGHTA and CDR2 FQGTGA come from the germline V gene. The CDR3 consists of 15 residues. The CDR3 bases are TGTGCCAGCAGCTTATCAGGGGATGGCTACAATGAGCAGTTCTTC. This translates into CASSLSGDGYNEQFF.

CDR3 in DNA: TGTGCCAGCAGCTTGGGTGGGGAGATCTCTGGGGCCAACGTCCTGACTTTC. The encoded protein is CASSLGGEISGANVLTF. The chain recombines TRBV5-4 with TRBJ2-6; tentative D call: TRBD2 (5 bases). The CDR3 extends over 17 amino acids. Looked up from germline, CDR1 is SGHNT and CDR2 is YYREEE (reference sequence). Trimming cost V 0 bases and J 0 bases, with 10 bases left between them. Full variable domain (remainder filled in from reference TRBV5-4 and TRBJ2-6): ETGVTQSPTHLIKTRGQQVTLRCSSQSGHNTVSWYQQALGQGPQFIFQYYREEENGRGNFPPRFSGLQFPNYSSELNVNALELDDSALYLCASSLGGEISGANVLTFGAGSRLTVL.

This clone has only a few counts. Other DNA sequences within the sample encode an identical CDR3. The chain couples TRBV2 to TRBJ2-3; D is uncertain. V lost 7 bases to trimming and J lost 0 bases, with 5 bases between them. The germline gives CDR1 SNHLY, CDR2 FYNNEI. This CDR3 region has 12 residues. The CDR3 region is CASTPSTDTQYF. CDR3 nucleotides: TGTGCCAGCACCCCGAGCACAGATACGCAGTATTTT.

The chain is built from TRBV5-1 and TRBJ2-7; TRBD2 aligns across 11 bases. Germline lookup yields CDR1 SGHRS and CDR2 YFSETQ. The CDR3 is 17 residues long. Unmatched junction bases numbered 7, after V lost 2 bases and J lost 0 bases. The CDR3 bases are TGCGCCAGCAGCTTTACTAGCGGGGGAAGGAGCTCCTACGAGCAGTACTTC. Protein sequence: CASSFTSGGRSSYEQYF.

The genes are TRBV13 and TRBJ2-2; a weak D match, TRBD1 (5 bases). With 1 base removed from V and 7 bases from J, the gap between germline ends came to 10 bases. Germline V CDR1 and CDR2: PRHDT, FYEKMQ (reference sequence). This CDR3 contains 14 residues. DNA of the CDR3: TGTGCCAGCAGCTTAGATACAGGTCTCGGGGAGCTGTTTTTT. Translated: CASSLDTGLGELFF.

The gene calls are TRBV5-6 and TRBJ1-6, with D maybe TRBD1 (5 bases). The CDR3 runs 18 residues. Germline assignment: CDR1 SGHDT and CDR2 YYEEEE. Trimming shortened V by 0 bases and J by 0 bases, and 13 bases separated the two germline ends. The CDR3 DNA reads TGTGCCAGCAGCTTGGTAGGGGCCAGCCACTCCTATAATTCACCCCTCCACTTT. Amino acid sequence: CASSLVGASHSYNSPLHF.

Of note for this clone: In the same sample, other DNA sequences code for this CDR3. This chain joins TRBV5-1 and TRBJ2-3, with 10 bases fitting TRBD2. Germline CDR1 is SGHRS and CDR2 is YFSETQ. V trimming: 0 bases; J trimming: 3 bases; junction bases outside the gene matches: 4. This CDR3 region has 16 residues. For the CDR3, the DNA is TGCGCCAGCAGCTTGGCCCCAGCGGGGGGGACAGATACGCAGTATTTT. This sequence encodes CASSLAPAGGTDTQYF.

CDR3 DNA sequence: TGTGCCAGCAGTCGGGGGGACGGGACTTACGAGCAGTACTTC. Its protein is CASSRGDGTYEQYF. The rearrangement uses TRBV6-5 and TRBJ2-7; 7 nucleotides align to TRBD2. Germline assignment: CDR1 MNHEY and CDR2 SVGAGI. This CDR3 has 14 amino acids. Germline trimming cut 5 bases from V and 4 bases from J; bases unmatched to any gene: 8.

The genes are TRBV30 and TRBJ1-1; D ambiguous. The ends were cut back, 3 bases at V and 7 bases at J, with 12 bases in the middle. Germline-derived CDR1 and CDR2 are GTSNPN and SVGIG (reference sequence). The CDR3 covers 12 residues. The CDR3: CAWRVPRSEAFF. For the CDR3, the DNA is TGTGCCTGGAGAGTCCCTCGTAGTGAAGCTTTCTTT.

The chain joins TRBV10-3 to TRBJ1-6; D gene ambiguous. The germline V gene encodes CDR1 ENHRY and CDR2 SYGVKD. The CDR3 runs 13 residues. With 7 bases removed from V and 10 bases from J, the gap between germline ends came to 14 bases. The DNA for the CDR3 is TGTGCCATCAATACCGCTCGAGACTCACCCCTCCACTTT. Amino acids: CAINTARDSPLHF.